This entry lists 24 T cell receptor beta chains sequenced from one sample in a study of blood T cell repertoires in COVID-19. Measured with immunoSEQ multiplex PCR; TCRdb has only the in-frame clones, and not every one. The profile shows about 320,000 clones, about 82% of them singletons. The sample consisted of peripheral blood. Every receptor here comes from a human donor in a cohort sampled during active COVID-19.

The V call is TRBV9, the J call TRBJ2-3, with 8 bases identical to TRBD1. CDR1 SGDLS and CDR2 YYNGEE come from the germline V gene. This CDR3 is 18 amino acids long. The V gene end was trimmed by 4 bases and the J gene end by 1 base; junction bases not matched to a gene: 14. The CDR3 coding sequence is TGTGCCAGCAGCCTTGATCCCGGTGGGGGACAGGGCACAGATACGCAGTATTTT. Its protein is CASSLDPGGGQGTDTQYF.

The J gene is TRBJ1-5, the V gene TRBV27; D call uncertain. V lost 3 bases and J lost 10, with 13 bases in between. In germline, CDR1 is MNHEY, CDR2 SMNVEV (reference sequence). This CDR3 region has 13 residues. The CDR3 here is CASSFHEDLPQHF. CDR3 sequence (DNA): TGTGCCAGCAGTTTTCACGAGGATCTTCCCCAGCATTTT.

The V gene is TRBV5-6, the J gene TRBJ1-1; unclear D gene. CDR3 size: 11 residues. Germline-derived CDR1 and CDR2 are SGHDT and YYEEEE. Trimming took 6 bases from V and 8 from J, leaving 11 bases between them. CDR3 coding DNA: TGTGCCAGCACTCGGGGTTGGGAAGCTTTCTTT. The encoded protein is CASTRGWEAFF.

Note on this clone: Other DNA sequences in this sample translate to the same CDR3. The rearrangement uses TRBV7-3 and TRBJ2-1; 10 bases are a match to TRBD1. Germline CDR1 is SGHTA and CDR2 is FQGTGA. The CDR3 is 15 residues long. Trimming removed 5 bases from V and 2 bases from J; junction bases left unmatched: 3. The CDR3 bases are TGTGCCAGCAGCCTTGGACAGGGGGCCTACAATGAGCAGTTCTTC. Its protein is CASSLGQGAYNEQFF.

This rearrangement joins TRBV30 to TRBJ2-1, with D perhaps matching TRBD1 (5 bases). V was clipped by 0 bases and J by 8 bases, with 8 bases between them. This CDR3 is built from 12 residues. The germline V gene encodes CDR1 GTSNPN and CDR2 SVGIG (reference sequence). CDR3 sequence (DNA): TGTGCCTGGAGTGTACCAGGGTATGAGCAGTTCTTC. This encodes CAWSVPGYEQFF.

The rearrangement uses TRBV3-1 (or the pseudogene TRBV3-2) and TRBJ1-1; D possibly corresponds to TRBD1 (6 bases). This CDR3 is built from 13 residues. V shed 4 bases and J shed 7 bases, with 13 bases lying between them. Germline V CDR1 and CDR2: LGHDT, YNNKEL (reference sequence). CDR3 residues: CASSLGGGFEAFF. For the CDR3, the DNA is TGTGCCAGCAGCCTCGGGGGGGGCTTTGAAGCTTTCTTT.

This clone showed up many times. The genes are TRBV5-1 and TRBJ2-7; 7 positions agree with TRBD2. This CDR3 is built from 13 residues. V shed 4 bases, J shed 5 bases, and the junction held 6 bases outside the gene matches. Germline V CDR1 and CDR2: SGHRS, YFSETQ. CDR3 sequence: CASSDNRGDEQYF. The CDR3 DNA follows: TGCGCCAGCAGCGATAATCGGGGGGACGAGCAGTACTTC.

V and J are TRBV2 and TRBJ1-2; possible D gene TRBD1, 5 bases. Germline CDR1 and CDR2: SNHLY and FYNNEI. The CDR3 consists of 13 residues. V shed 7 bases and J shed 0 bases, with 9 bases lying between them. CDR3 nucleotides: TGTGCCAGCACGGCAGGGCCTAACTATGGCTACACCTTC. It yields the protein CASTAGPNYGYTF.

The chain's CDR3 is CASSQALGYTF. The CDR3, as DNA: TGTGCCAGCAGTCAGGCCTTGGGCTACACCTTC. The chain links TRBV9 to TRBJ1-2, with unresolved D. In germline, CDR1 is SGDLS, CDR2 YYNGEE. V gave up 5 bases and J gave up 8 bases, with 10 bases separating them. The CDR3 totals 11 residues.

The CDR3 region is CASSPTGTGDKNTEAFF. CDR3 DNA sequence: TGTGCCAGCAGTCCTACCGGGACAGGGGACAAGAACACTGAAGCTTTCTTT. The chain links TRBV3-1 (or the pseudogene TRBV3-2) to TRBJ1-1; TRBD1 aligns across 10 bases. J gave up 1 base and V 6 bases, and 11 bases lay outside the gene matches. The CDR3 is 17 residues long. Germline CDR1 LGHDT, CDR2 YNNKEL (reference sequence).

This sequence joins TRBV5-3 and TRBJ1-1; 7 nucleotides align to TRBD1. TRBV5-3 has ORF status, its function being uncertain. V dropped 3 bases and J dropped 7; count of bases not matched to a gene: 6. The CDR3 is made up of 13 amino acids. The CDR3 spells CARSSLRTGEAFF. The DNA for the CDR3 is TGTGCCAGAAGCTCCCTCCGGACAGGTGAAGCTTTCTTT.

The chain recombines TRBV4-2 with TRBJ1-2; TRBD1 might be the D (6 bases). In germline, CDR1 is LGHNA, CDR2 YNFKEQ. The CDR3 runs to 17 residues. With 0 bases removed from V and 4 bases from J, the gap between germline ends came to 18 bases. This chain's CDR3 is CASSQDLPAQGPYGYTF. The CDR3, as DNA: TGTGCCAGCAGCCAAGATCTACCGGCACAGGGACCCTATGGCTACACCTTC.

This chain links TRBV6-5 with TRBJ2-2, with a possible D match to TRBD1 (5 bases). The CDR3 totals 16 residues. Per the germline V gene, CDR1 is MNHEY and CDR2 is SVGAGI. Trimming pared 0 bases from V and 7 bases from J, leaving 15 bases between. The DNA of the CDR3 is TGTGCCAGCAGTTACTCGGGCTTACGAAGGGGCGGGGAGCTGTTTTTT. Translating gives CASSYSGLRRGGELFF.

The rearrangement links TRBV10-3 to TRBJ2-3; TRBD2 agrees at 9 bases. Germline CDR1 ENHRY, CDR2 SYGVKD. Losses at the gene ends were 5 bases for V and 2 bases for J; bases not matched to a gene: 5. The CDR3 is made up of 15 amino acids. DNA of the CDR3: TGTGCCATCAGTCCAAGCGGGGGGACCACAGATACGCAGTATTTT. The encoded protein is CAISPSGGTTDTQYF.

V usage is TRBV11-2 and J usage is TRBJ2-7, with D perhaps matching TRBD1 (6 bases). The CDR3 is 14 amino acids. The germline gives CDR1 SGHAT, CDR2 FQNNGV. The V and J ends lost 5 bases and 0 bases respectively, with 11 bases between them. In nucleotides, the CDR3 is TGTGCCAGCAGCGCAGGGGCCGACTCCTACGAGCAGTACTTC. This translates into CASSAGADSYEQYF.

The rearrangement joins TRBV3-1 (or the pseudogene TRBV3-2) to TRBJ1-1; D unclear. Germline V CDR1 and CDR2: LGHDT, YNNKEL (reference sequence). V shed 2 bases and J shed 8 bases, with 6 bases lying between them. The CDR3 length is 11 residues. The CDR3 loop reads CASSQNLEAFF. The CDR3 coding sequence is TGTGCCAGCAGCCAAAACCTAGAAGCTTTCTTT.

The CDR3 loop reads CASSLGGTNTEAFF. DNA for the CDR3: TGTGCCAGCAGCTTAGGGGGGACTAACACTGAAGCTTTCTTT. V and J are TRBV7-9 and TRBJ1-1, with D tentatively TRBD1 (5 bases). The CDR3 spans 14 residues. The V gene lost 1 base and the J gene lost 2 bases, with 8 bases spanning the gap. Germline CDR1 and CDR2: SEHNR and FQNEAQ (reference sequence). Supplemented by reference TRBV7-9 and TRBJ1-1, the full variable domain reads DTGVSQNPRHKITKRGQNVTFRCDPISEHNRLYWYRQTLGQGPEFLTYFQNEAQLEKSRLLSDRFSAERPKGSFSTLEIQRTEQGDSAMYLCASSLGGTNTEAFFGQGTRLTVV.

The gene calls are TRBV7-2 and TRBJ2-7, with 15 bases fitting TRBD2. The V gene end was trimmed by 0 bases and the J gene end by 4 bases; junction bases not matched to a gene: 1. In germline, CDR1 is SGHTA, CDR2 FQGNSA. This CDR3 is 16 amino acids long. The CDR3 spells CASSLAGTSGGYEQYF. As DNA, the CDR3 is TGTGCCAGCAGCTTAGCGGGGACTAGCGGGGGGTACGAGCAGTACTTC.

This chain joins TRBV5-1 and TRBJ2-7; D unclear. V dropped 0 bases and J dropped 2 bases, with 6 bases sitting between them. There are 13 residues in the CDR3. Germline-derived CDR1 and CDR2 are SGHRS and YFSETQ. CDR3: CASSLAQTYEQYF. The DNA for the CDR3 is TGCGCCAGCAGCTTGGCACAGACCTACGAGCAGTACTTC.

The chain carries TRBV6-5 and TRBJ1-1; 9 positions match TRBD1. Per germline, CDR1 MNHEY and CDR2 SVGAGI. The CDR3 is 15 residues long. The trim removed 6 bases at V and 0 bases at J, leaving 5 bases unmatched. The CDR3, as DNA: TGTGCCAGCAGCCTCGACAGGGGGGTGAACACTGAAGCTTTCTTT. Its translation: CASSLDRGVNTEAFF.

V and J are TRBV18 and TRBJ1-5; 12 positions match TRBD1. The CDR3 is 16 amino acids. Germline CDR1 is KGHSH and CDR2 is LQKENI. The V segment lost 6 bases and the J segment 7 bases; nucleotides outside the gene matches: 10. The CDR3 region is CASSFSGQGAGQPQHF. The CDR3 coding sequence is TGTGCCAGCTCGTTCTCGGGACAGGGGGCTGGACAGCCCCAGCATTTT.

This clone has a handful of counts. The chain joins TRBV30 to TRBJ1-2, with no clear D. Germline V lookup: CDR1 GTSNPN, CDR2 SVGIG (reference sequence). The CDR3 covers 15 residues. V lost 0 bases and J 1 base, leaving 12 bases between the germline ends. The CDR3 protein is CAWSVGGKVNYGYTF. The CDR3 nucleotides are TGTGCCTGGAGTGTTGGAGGGAAAGTTAACTATGGCTACACCTTC.

The chain uses TRBV19 and TRBJ1-2, with no clear D. In germline, CDR1 is LNHDA, CDR2 SQIVND (reference sequence). This CDR3 spans 14 amino acids. V gave up 3 bases and J gave up 3 bases, with 11 bases separating them. CDR3 residues: CASSIGYGDYGYTF. CDR3 nucleotides: TGTGCCAGTAGTATCGGTTACGGGGACTATGGCTACACCTTC.

This clone was recorded a few times. The rearrangement joins TRBV3-1 (or the pseudogene TRBV3-2) to TRBJ1-2; a possible D gene is TRBD1 (5 bases). This CDR3 has 14 amino acids. The ends were cut back, 4 bases at V and 7 bases at J, with 16 bases in the middle. In germline, CDR1 is LGHDT, CDR2 YNNKEL (reference sequence). This CDR3 is CASSLGGSGVGYTF. The CDR3 DNA follows: TGTGCCAGCAGCCTCGGGGGGAGCGGAGTTGGCTACACCTTC.